The 2 T cell receptor beta chains reported below all come from one sample, sequenced in a study of blood T cell repertoires in COVID-19. Here immunoSEQ multiplex PCR was the method, and the copy in TCRdb shows in-frame clones only, minus some. The data show over 250,000 clones, 88% seen once. The specimen was peripheral blood. The receptors here all came from a man in his sixties who had recovered from COVID-19.

V gene TRBV11-1 combines with J gene TRBJ2-7; weak D call: TRBD1 (5 bases). This CDR3 is 15 amino acids long. V lost 5 bases to trimming and J lost 0 bases, with 14 bases between them. CDR1 is SGHAT and CDR2 is FQDESV in the germline V gene (reference sequence). CDR3 bases: TGTGCCAGCAGCGGTCAGGGTGCCAACTCCTACGAGCAGTACTTC. It codes for CASSGQGANSYEQYF.

The chain employs TRBV5-8 and TRBJ1-2, with a tentative D call TRBD1 (6 bases). Deletions cut 0 bases from V and 3 bases from J, with 6 bases between. Germline values: CDR1 SGHTS, CDR2 YDEGEE. The CDR3 runs 13 residues. The chain's CDR3 is CASSLDRDYGYTF. The DNA for the CDR3 is TGTGCCAGCAGCTTGGACAGGGACTATGGCTACACCTTC.